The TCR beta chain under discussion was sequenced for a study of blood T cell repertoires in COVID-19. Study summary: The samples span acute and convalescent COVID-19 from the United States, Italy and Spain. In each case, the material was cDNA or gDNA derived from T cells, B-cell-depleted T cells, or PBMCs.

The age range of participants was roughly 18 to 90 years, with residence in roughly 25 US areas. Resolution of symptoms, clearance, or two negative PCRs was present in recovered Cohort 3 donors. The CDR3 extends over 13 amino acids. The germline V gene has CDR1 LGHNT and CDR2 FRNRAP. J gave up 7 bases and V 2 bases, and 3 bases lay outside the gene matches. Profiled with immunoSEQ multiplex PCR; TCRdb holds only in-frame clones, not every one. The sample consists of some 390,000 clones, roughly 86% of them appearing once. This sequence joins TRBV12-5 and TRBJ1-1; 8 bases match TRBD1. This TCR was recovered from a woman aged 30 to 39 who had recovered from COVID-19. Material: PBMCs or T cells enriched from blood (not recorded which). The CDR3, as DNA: TGTGCTAGTGGTTTGACGGGGACAGGTGAAGCTTTCTTT. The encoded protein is CASGLTGTGEAFF.